This T cell receptor beta chain emerged from a study of cytomegalovirus exposure and HLA in healthy donors. General observations from the study: High specificity and sensitivity for cytomegalovirus status were reported for the classifier.

About this clone: What it binds is unknown. Distinct nucleotide sequences in the sample also encode this CDR3.

V was pared by 2 bases and J by 9 bases, with 14 bases between. Per germline, CDR1 MNHNS and CDR2 SASEGT. This CDR3 spans 13 amino acids. The primer mix had 60 Vbeta and 13 Jbeta primers. Only in-frame clones appear in the TCRdb table, and some are missing; sequencing was by immunoSEQ multiplex PCR. The sample carries over 80,000 clones, approximately 74% recorded once. This TCR derives from a woman aged 70 to 79 in good health and CMV-seropositive. The sequenced sample consisted of PBMCs. The chain links TRBV6-1 to TRBJ2-7; the D gene is possibly TRBD1 (6 bases). The CDR3 DNA follows: TGTGCCAGCAGTGAAAGGGGGATGGTTGGGCAGTACTTC. This translates into CASSERGMVGQYF.